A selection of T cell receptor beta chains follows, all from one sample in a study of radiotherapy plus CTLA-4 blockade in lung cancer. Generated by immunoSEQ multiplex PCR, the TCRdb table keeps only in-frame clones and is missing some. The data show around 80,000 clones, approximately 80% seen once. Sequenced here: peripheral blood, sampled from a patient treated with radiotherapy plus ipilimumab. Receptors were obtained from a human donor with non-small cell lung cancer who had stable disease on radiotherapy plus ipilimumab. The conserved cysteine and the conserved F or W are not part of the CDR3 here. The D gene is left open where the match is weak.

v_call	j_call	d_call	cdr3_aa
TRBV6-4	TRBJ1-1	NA	ASSVSGDTEAF
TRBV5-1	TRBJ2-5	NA	ASSAGRRQETQY
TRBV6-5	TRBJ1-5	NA	ASSYLQASNQPQH
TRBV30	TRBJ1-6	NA	AWTPLPGSPLH
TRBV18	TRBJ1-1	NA	ASSPRAGTEAF
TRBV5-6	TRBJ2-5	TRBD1	ASSLGGDRGRKTQY
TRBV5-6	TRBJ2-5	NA	ASSFGPPQETQY
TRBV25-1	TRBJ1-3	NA	ASRPPGNSPGNTIY
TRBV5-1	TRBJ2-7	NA	ASSMGPEYEQY
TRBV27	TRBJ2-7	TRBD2	ASRSLTSGSYEQY
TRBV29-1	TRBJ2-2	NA	SVGGAAGTRTTGELF
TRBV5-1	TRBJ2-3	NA	ASSFGVGMEDTQY
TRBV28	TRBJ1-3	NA	ASSLQRSGNTIY
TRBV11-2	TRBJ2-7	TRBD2	ASSNRALAGDKYEQY
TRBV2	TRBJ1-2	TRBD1	ACLQGAEGYT
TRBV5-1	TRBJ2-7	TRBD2	ASSYGGWEDYEQY
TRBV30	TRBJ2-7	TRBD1	AWKFGTGSYEQY
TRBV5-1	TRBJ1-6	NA	ASSSLQANSPLH
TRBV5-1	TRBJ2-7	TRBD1	ASANRGSSYEQY
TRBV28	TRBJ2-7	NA	ASRERGRDEQY
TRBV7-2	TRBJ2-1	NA	ASSLVGSGGEQF